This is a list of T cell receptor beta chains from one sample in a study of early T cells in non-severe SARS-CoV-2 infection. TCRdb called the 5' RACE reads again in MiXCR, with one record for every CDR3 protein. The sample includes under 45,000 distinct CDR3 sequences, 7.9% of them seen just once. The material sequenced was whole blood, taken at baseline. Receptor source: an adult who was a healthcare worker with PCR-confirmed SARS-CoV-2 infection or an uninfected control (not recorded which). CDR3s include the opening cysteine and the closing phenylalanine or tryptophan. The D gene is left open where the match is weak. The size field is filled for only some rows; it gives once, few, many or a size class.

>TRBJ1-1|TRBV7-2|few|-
TGTGCCAGCAGCCCTCCGGGGGATGTTCTACTGGTGAACACTGAAGCTTTCTTT
CASSPPGDVLLVNTEAFF
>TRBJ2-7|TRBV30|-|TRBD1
TGTGCCTTCACAGGGGCCTCCGACGAGCAGTACTTC
CAFTGASDEQYF
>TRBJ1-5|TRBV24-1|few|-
TGTGCCACCAGTGATGGGTCTAAGGGCAATCAGCCCCAGCATTTT
CATSDGSKGNQPQHF
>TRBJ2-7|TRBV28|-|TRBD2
TGTGCCAGCAGCCGAATGGGGCGGGGGGTAGACGAGCAGTACTTC
CASSRMGRGVDEQYF
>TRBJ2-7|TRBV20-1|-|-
TGCAGTGCTAGAGATCTTGAGGGGTCCTACGAGCAGTACTTC
CSARDLEGSYEQYF
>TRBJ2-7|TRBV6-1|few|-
TGTGCCAGCAGTGAAGAAGGGGGGGCGGTTTCCTACGAGCAGTACTTC
CASSEEGGAVSYEQYF
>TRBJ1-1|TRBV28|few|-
TGTGCCAGCAGTTTATCTCGGAGGGGGGCTTTCTTT
CASSLSRRGAFF
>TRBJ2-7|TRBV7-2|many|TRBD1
TGTGCCAGCAGCCTTTCGACAGGGTCGGCCTACGAGCAGTACTTC
CASSLSTGSAYEQYF
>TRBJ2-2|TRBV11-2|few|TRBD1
TGTGCCAGCAGCTTAGCGGGACAGGGAGGCGGGGAGCTGTTTTTT
CASSLAGQGGGELFF
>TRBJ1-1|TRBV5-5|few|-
TGTGCCAGCAGCTTTACAACAGGGAACACTGAAGCTTTCTTT
CASSFTTGNTEAFF
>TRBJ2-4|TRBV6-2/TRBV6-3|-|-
TGTGCCAGCAGGGGGGCGAACGGAGGAAACATTCAGTACTTC
CASRGANGGNIQYF
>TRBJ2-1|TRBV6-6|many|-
TGTGCCAGTTTAGACAGGTTAAACCACTACAATGAGCAGTTCTTC
CASLDRLNHYNEQFF
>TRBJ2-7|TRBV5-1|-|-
TGCGCCAGCAGCGAGGACGGGGCCTACGAGCAGTACTTC
CASSEDGAYEQYF
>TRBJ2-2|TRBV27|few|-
TGTGCCAGCAGTAGAGTCTACACCGGGGAGCTGTTTTTT
CASSRVYTGELFF
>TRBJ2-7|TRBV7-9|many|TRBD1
TGTGCCAGCAGCTTAACGGGACAGGGATCCTACGAGCAGTACTTC
CASSLTGQGSYEQYF
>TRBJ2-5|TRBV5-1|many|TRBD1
TGCGCCAGCAGCACCGGACAGGTTGGATCCCAAGAGACCCAGTACTTC
CASSTGQVGSQETQYF
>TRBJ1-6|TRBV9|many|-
TGTGCCAGCAGCGGACCGCCGCACAGAAATAATTCACCCCTCCACTTT
CASSGPPHRNNSPLHF
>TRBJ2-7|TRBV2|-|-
TGTGCCAGCAGTGCTCGTGCCAGAACCTACGAGCAGTACTTC
CASSARARTYEQYF
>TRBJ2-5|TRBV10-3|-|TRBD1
TGTGCCATCAGTGAGTCACAGGGGCAAGAGACCCAGTACTTC
CAISESQGQETQYF
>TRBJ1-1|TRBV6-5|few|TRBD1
TGTGCCAGCAGTTACCAACTACAGGGGCCGAACACTGAAGCTTTCTTT
CASSYQLQGPNTEAFF
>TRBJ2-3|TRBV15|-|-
TGTGCCACCAGCAGCGGAGGTACTAGCACAGATACGCAGTATTTT
CATSSGGTSTDTQYF
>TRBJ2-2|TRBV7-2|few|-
TGTGCCAGCAGCTCCCGGGTACCTACATGGGAGCTGTTTTTT
CASSSRVPTWELFF
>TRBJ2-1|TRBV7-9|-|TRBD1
TGTGCCAGCAGCTTTGGACAGGTCTCGAACAATGAGCAGTTCTTC
CASSFGQVSNNEQFF
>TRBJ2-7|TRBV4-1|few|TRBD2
TGCGCCAGCAGCCAAGGAGTGGGAAGCGGGGGGAGGTACGAGCAGTACTTC
CASSQGVGSGGRYEQYF
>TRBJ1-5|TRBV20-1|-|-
TGCAGTGCCGTGGAAGGGGCGAGCAATCAGCCCCAGCATTTT
CSAVEGASNQPQHF